The 20 T cell receptor beta chains reported below all come from one sample, sequenced in a study of T-cell memory formation after mild COVID-19. TCRdb redid the calling of the 5' RACE reads with MiXCR, one entry per CDR3 protein. The sample lists fewer than 350,000 distinct CDR3 sequences, about a sixth seen once, with roughly 23% in the top ten. The sequencing sample was made of PBMCs or a T cell subset sorted from them (not recorded which). The receptor set was obtained from a young man who had mild COVID-19 (a few samples of this study predate the infection). Cell type and time point are not known.

The rearrangement uses TRBV6-1 and TRBJ1-2; TRBD1 aligns across 7 bases. Germline CDR1 reads MNHNS; CDR2 reads SASEGT. The CDR3 loop spans 13 amino acids. V was pared by 3 bases and J by 7 bases, with 5 bases of the junction left unmatched. The CDR3 DNA reads as TGTGCCAGCAGTGACCTTACAGGGGTTGGCTACACCTTC. As protein: CASSDLTGVGYTF.

The chain combines TRBV11-2 with TRBJ2-7, with D tentatively TRBD2 (5 bases). This CDR3 is built from 15 residues. Germline CDR1 reads SGHAT; CDR2 reads FQNNGV. V gave up 3 bases and J gave up 10 bases, with 22 bases separating them. The CDR3 region has the DNA TGTGCCAGCAGCTTTCGCGGAGGCATGATTTTTCAACAGTACTTC. It encodes CASSFRGGMIFQQYF.

At least ten counts were recorded for this clonotype. DNA of the CDR3: TGTGCCAGCAGCTTGGCCAGGGCATCACGGTCGGGTGGAGAGACCCAGTACTTC. Translated: CASSLARASRSGGETQYF. The chain carries TRBV5-6 and TRBJ2-5, with a tentative D call TRBD1 (5 bases). With 0 bases removed from V and 4 bases from J, the gap between germline ends came to 22 bases. The germline gives CDR1 SGHDT, CDR2 YYEEEE. There are 18 residues in the CDR3.

This clonotype was detected ten times or more. This sequence joins TRBV7-9 and TRBJ2-1, with 10 bases lining up with TRBD2. In germline, CDR1 is SEHNR, CDR2 FQNEAQ (reference sequence). The ends lost 4 bases at V and 2 bases at J; junction bases unmatched: 8. The CDR3 has 17 amino acids. The CDR3 DNA reads TGTGCCAGCAGCTCCAACCGGCTAGCGGGGGCCTACAATGAGCAGTTCTTC. It codes for CASSSNRLAGAYNEQFF.

This clonotype was counted a few times. The chain links TRBV28 to TRBJ1-5; D not certain. V was trimmed by 5 bases and J by 4 bases, leaving 6 bases between them. The CDR3 is 12 residues long. CDR1 and CDR2 from the germline V gene are MDHEN and SYDVKM. CDR3 residues: CASSPWNQPQHF. CDR3 DNA: TGTGCCAGCAGTCCCTGGAATCAGCCCCAGCATTTT.

The rearrangement links TRBV2 to TRBJ1-2; a weak D match, TRBD1 (6 bases). CDR1 SNHLY and CDR2 FYNNEI come from the germline V gene. CDR3 length equals 12 residues. V was shortened by 11 bases and J by 4 bases, with 14 bases between the two germline ends. The CDR3 reads CASRQEGYGYTF. CDR3 nucleotides: TGTGCCTCGAGACAGGAGGGCTATGGCTACACCTTC.

In its sample, this clonotype was seen a few times. The J gene is TRBJ1-2, the V gene TRBV10-2, with TRBD1 as a possible D gene (6 bases). The CDR3 runs 13 residues. The germline V gene has CDR1 WSHSY and CDR2 SAAADI. Trimming pared 2 bases from V and 5 bases from J, leaving 9 bases between. In DNA form, the CDR3 reads TGCGCCAGCAGTGAGACAGGGCGTTATGGCTACACCTTC. This sequence encodes CASSETGRYGYTF.

This clonotype was counted ten times or more. DNA of the CDR3: TGTGCCAGCAGCTTTTTTCTCCTTGGGGGGAAAGAGACCCAGTACTTC. The encoded protein is CASSFFLLGGKETQYF. This chain links TRBV5-5 with TRBJ2-5, with D tentatively TRBD2 (6 bases). Germline assignment: CDR1 SGHKS and CDR2 YYEKEE (reference sequence). V was cut by 2 bases and J by 3 bases, with 17 bases left in between. The CDR3 consists of 16 residues.

The chain employs TRBV15 and TRBJ2-5; TRBD1 is a possible D gene (6 bases). Trimming took off 2 bases at V and 0 bases at J, with 7 bases between the two ends. The CDR3 spans 14 residues. CDR1 and CDR2 from the germline V gene are LNHNV and YYDKDF (reference sequence). The CDR3, as DNA: TGTGCCACCAGCAGACAGGGGTACCAAGAGACCCAGTACTTC. It is translated as CATSRQGYQETQYF.

The chain joins TRBV12-3 or TRBV12-4 to TRBJ2-5; TRBD1 matches 9 bases. Trimming cost V 6 bases and J 4 bases; bases outside gene matches: 6. This CDR3 region has 14 residues. The CDR3 reads CASSNTGGGETQYF. In nucleotides, the CDR3 is TGTGCCAGCAGCAATACAGGGGGCGGAGAGACCCAGTACTTC.

The chain combines TRBV10-3 with TRBJ2-7; perhaps TRBD2 as D (6 bases). V lost 7 bases and J 3 bases, leaving 13 bases between the germline ends. The CDR3 contains 13 residues. Per the germline V gene, CDR1 is ENHRY and CDR2 is SYGVKD. CDR3 sequence reads: CAITSSGVYEQYF. CDR3 DNA: TGTGCCATCACTTCCTCGGGGGTCTACGAGCAGTACTTC.

This clonotype was observed a few times. One end of the junction does not line up with germline, which may come from a read error. This sequence joins TRBV10-3 and TRBJ1-1; D might be TRBD1 (5 bases). In germline, CDR1 is ENHRY, CDR2 SYGVKD. CDR3 length: 12 amino acids. The CDR3 nucleotides read TGTGCCACCAGTGGGGGGGGAACTGAAGCTTTCTTT. Amino acids: CATSGGGTEAFF.

The CDR3 nucleotides are TGTGCCAGCAGTTTTGCCTATCTTGAGCAGTTCTTC. It codes for CASSFAYLEQFF. The J gene is TRBJ2-1, the V gene TRBV12-3 or TRBV12-4; the D is unclear. Trimming shortened V by 3 bases and J by 9 bases, and 9 bases separated the two germline ends. The CDR3 covers 12 residues.

This clonotype was detected once. The gene calls are TRBV20-1 and TRBJ2-1; TRBD2 is a possible D gene (5 bases). The CDR3 has 13 amino acids. The germline gives CDR1 DFQATT, CDR2 SNEGSKA (reference sequence). The V end lost 0 bases, the J end lost 4 bases, and 7 bases lay between the germline ends. This chain's CDR3 is CSARDWTYNEQFF. DNA of the CDR3: TGCAGTGCTAGAGATTGGACTTACAATGAGCAGTTCTTC.

At least ten counts were recorded for this clonotype. The gene calls are TRBV5-1 and TRBJ2-3; D might be TRBD2 (6 bases). CDR3 length equals 13 residues. Deletions cut 2 bases from V and 6 bases from J, with 10 bases between. Germline lookup yields CDR1 SGHRS and CDR2 YFSETQ. The CDR3 loop reads CASSFPGDDTQYF. CDR3 sequence (DNA): TGCGCCAGCAGCTTCCCGGGGGACGATACGCAGTATTTT.

Comment on this clonotype: Germline is not matched at one junction end, which may reflect a read error. The chain uses TRBV29-1 and TRBJ2-3; 7 bases line up with TRBD2. This CDR3 comprises 14 residues. Germline-derived CDR1 and CDR2 are SQVTM and ANQGSEA. CDR3 in amino acids: CSVEGLAATDTQYF. DNA of the CDR3: TGCAGCGTCGAAGGTCTAGCGGCCACAGATACGCAGTATTTT.

The rearrangement joins TRBV5-1 to TRBJ1-6, with D unresolved. The CDR3 contains 14 residues. The germline gives CDR1 SGHRS, CDR2 YFSETQ. With 4 bases removed from V and 9 bases from J, the gap between germline ends came to 14 bases. This CDR3 is CASSPDDPSSPLHF. In DNA, the CDR3 is TGCGCCAGCAGCCCAGACGACCCGTCTTCACCCCTCCACTTT.

This clonotype has just a few counts. The chain carries TRBV12-3 or TRBV12-4 and TRBJ2-3; D is unresolved. The V and J ends lost 7 bases and 4 bases respectively, with 9 bases between them. The CDR3 contains 12 residues. The CDR3 reads CASTTGADTQYF. The CDR3 region has the DNA TGTGCCAGCACCACTGGGGCAGATACGCAGTATTTT.

The rearrangement links TRBV7-9 to TRBJ1-2, with no clear D. Trimming stripped 3 bases from V and 4 bases from J, with 18 bases between. Looked up from germline, CDR1 is SEHNR and CDR2 is FQNEAQ (reference sequence). This CDR3 has 16 amino acids. CDR3 nucleotides: TGTGCCAGCAGCTTCTCGGGAGTCATTACGGCCTATGGCTACACCTTC. This gives the protein CASSFSGVITAYGYTF.

V usage is TRBV18 and J usage is TRBJ2-1; 10 bases agree with TRBD2. This CDR3 has 15 residues. V lost 1 base and J lost 7; bases outside the gene matches: 4. Germline CDR1 KGHSH, CDR2 LQKENI. The CDR3 region is CASSPQRGGLNEQFF. The CDR3 DNA reads TGTGCCAGCTCACCACAGCGGGGGGGCCTAAATGAGCAGTTCTTC.